The 24 T cell receptor beta chains presented below share a single source sample, sequenced in a study of blood T cell repertoires in COVID-19. Measured with immunoSEQ multiplex PCR; TCRdb has only the in-frame clones, and not every one. The sample records about 200,000 clones, 75% to 90% being singletons. Sequenced: peripheral blood. Receptor source: a woman between 40 and 55 years old with acute or convalescent COVID-19.

The CDR3 spells CASSLGDSLGNQPQHF. CDR3 bases: TGCGCCAGCAGCTTGGGGGACAGTCTTGGCAATCAGCCCCAGCATTTT. The V call is TRBV5-1, the J call TRBJ1-5, with TRBD1 matching 7 bases. The CDR3 runs to 16 residues. J gave up 2 bases and V 0 bases, and 5 bases lay outside the gene matches. CDR1 and CDR2 from the germline V gene are SGHRS and YFSETQ.

V gene TRBV7-9 combines with J gene TRBJ1-1; no reliable D call. Germline V gene data show CDR1 as SEHNR and CDR2 as FQNEAQ (reference sequence). V was pared by 6 bases and J by 4 bases, with 18 bases between. The CDR3 sequence is 15 residues long. DNA for the CDR3: TGTGCCAGCAGTGCCACCTGGGCTTCAAGCACTGAAGCTTTCTTT. Residues: CASSATWASSTEAFF.

The V call is TRBV5-5, the J call TRBJ2-3, with D possibly matching TRBD1 (6 bases). Trimming took off 0 bases at V and 6 bases at J, with 14 bases between the two ends. Germline CDR1 reads SGHKS; CDR2 reads YYEKEE (reference sequence). The CDR3 is 15 residues long. CDR3 amino acids: CASSLETGGEDTQYF. As DNA, the CDR3 is TGTGCCAGCAGCTTGGAGACAGGAGGTGAGGATACGCAGTATTTT.

This clone was counted many times. The chain recombines TRBV25-1 with TRBJ2-1, with D perhaps TRBD1 (8 bases). Per the germline V gene, CDR1 is MGHDK and CDR2 is SYGVNS. This CDR3 region has 18 residues. V lost 5 bases, J lost 10 bases, and 30 bases lay in between. CDR3 protein: CASSNTGGDGQRQGEQFF. CDR3 nucleotide sequence: TGTGCCAGCAGTAACACAGGGGGGGATGGACAGAGGCAGGGCGAGCAGTTCTTC.

This clone was counted between two and nine times. The CDR3 coding sequence is TGTGCCTGGAGGCCCGGGACAGGGGACAATCAGCCCCAGCATTTT. This translates into CAWRPGTGDNQPQHF. The chain links TRBV30 to TRBJ1-5; 10 positions agree with TRBD1. Germline lookup yields CDR1 GTSNPN and CDR2 SVGIG (reference sequence). The CDR3 runs 15 residues. The junction had 5 bases not matched to a gene; V was cut back by 3 bases and J by 3 bases.

The CDR3 here is CASSLTGMNTEAFF. CDR3 bases: TGCGCCAGCAGCTTGACAGGGATGAACACTGAAGCTTTCTTT. This rearrangement joins TRBV5-1 to TRBJ1-1; weak D call: TRBD1 (6 bases). Trimming left V 1 base short and J 0 bases short, with 7 bases between. Germline CDR1 SGHRS, CDR2 YFSETQ. The CDR3 runs 14 residues.

V usage is TRBV7-9 and J usage is TRBJ2-3; a weak D match, TRBD1 (6 bases). The CDR3 has 15 amino acids. The germline gives CDR1 SEHNR, CDR2 FQNEAQ (reference sequence). Trimming left V 1 base short and J 1 base short, with 9 bases between. In DNA, the CDR3 is TGTGCCAGCAGCTTAGACTGGACAGGCACAGATACGCAGTATTTT. As protein: CASSLDWTGTDTQYF.

The chain carries TRBV19 and TRBJ2-3, with D perhaps TRBD2 (7 bases). Germline CDR1 is LNHDA and CDR2 is SQIVND (reference sequence). Trimming took off 4 bases at V and 4 bases at J, with 15 bases between the two ends. This CDR3 has 15 amino acids. CDR3: CASSRGGGSSDTQYF. The CDR3 DNA reads TGTGCCAGTAGTAGGGGGGGCGGGTCCTCAGATACGCAGTATTTT.

The chain recombines TRBV5-5 with TRBJ2-5, with TRBD1 as a possible D gene (5 bases). The CDR3 is 14 amino acids. Germline CDR1 SGHKS, CDR2 YYEKEE (reference sequence). Trimming removed 0 bases at V and 2 bases at J, with 8 bases between. The DNA for the CDR3 is TGTGCCAGCAGCTTGGAAACAGGTCAAGAGACCCAGTACTTC. It yields the protein CASSLETGQETQYF.

This clone occurred once. The chain has TRBV21-1 and TRBJ1-6. TRBV21-1 is labeled a pseudogene. This CDR3 is 11 amino acids long. CDR3 coding DNA: TGTGCCAGCAGCCTCAATTCACCCCTCCACTTT. Translation: CASSLNSPLHF.

The rearrangement uses TRBV5-1 and TRBJ2-1, with 12 bases matching TRBD2. Germline V CDR1 and CDR2: SGHRS, YFSETQ. J lost 9 bases, V lost 6 bases, and 10 bases had no gene match. This CDR3 comprises 15 residues. CDR3 region: CASTGTSGSNSEQFF. In DNA form, the CDR3 reads TGCGCCAGCACTGGGACTAGCGGGTCAAATAGTGAGCAGTTCTTC.

The V gene is TRBV3-1 (or the pseudogene TRBV3-2), the J gene TRBJ2-1, with TRBD1 as a possible D gene (6 bases). V was shortened by 5 bases and J by 5 bases, with 19 bases between the two germline ends. The CDR3 is 16 residues long. Germline V CDR1 and CDR2: LGHDT, YNNKEL (reference sequence). CDR3 bases: TGTGCCAGCAGCGCCCCTTTCCAGGGGAGCAACAATGAGCAGTTCTTC. It is translated as CASSAPFQGSNNEQFF.

The chain employs TRBV6-1 and TRBJ1-3; 8 bases match TRBD1. Germline CDR1 is MNHNS and CDR2 is SASEGT. This CDR3 region has 15 residues. The J segment lost 4 bases and the V segment lost 2 bases, leaving 4 bases of the junction unmatched. The chain's CDR3 is CASSEIQGAGNTIYF. DNA for the CDR3: TGTGCCAGCAGTGAAATTCAGGGGGCCGGAAACACCATATATTTT.

This clone has a single count. V gene TRBV5-1 combines with J gene TRBJ1-1; 8 positions match TRBD1. Trimming removed 3 bases from V and 1 base from J; junction bases left unmatched: 5. The CDR3 is 15 residues long. CDR1 and CDR2 from the germline V gene are SGHRS and YFSETQ. CDR3 bases: TGCGCCAGCAGCTCGACAGGGGCTCGGAACACTGAAGCTTTCTTT. This codes for CASSSTGARNTEAFF.

The rearrangement uses TRBV6-5 and TRBJ2-3, with 11 bases matching TRBD2. This CDR3 has 16 residues. The V gene's germline CDR1 is MNHEY and CDR2 SVGAGI. V gave up 0 bases and J gave up 5 bases; unmatched junction bases: 4. For the CDR3, the DNA is TGTGCCAGCAGTTACTCCGGGACTAGCGGCCGAGATACGCAGTATTTT. It translates to CASSYSGTSGRDTQYF.

The chain is built from TRBV6-2 or TRBV6-3 and TRBJ1-1; D is unclear. Between the trimmed V and J ends, which lost 2 bases and 5 bases, there was a span of 9 bases. There are 13 residues in the CDR3. Germline CDR1 MNHEY, CDR2 SVGEGT. The DNA of the CDR3 is TGTGCCAGCAGTTACAGCGTTGGAACTGAAGCTTTCTTT. It translates to CASSYSVGTEAFF.

V is TRBV28 and J is TRBJ1-5; D is unresolved. The V gene's germline CDR1 is MDHEN and CDR2 SYDVKM. The CDR3 extends over 14 amino acids. V was cut by 3 bases and J by 0 bases, with 6 bases left in between. CDR3 residues: CASSFSPSNQPQHF. The CDR3, as DNA: TGTGCCAGCAGTTTCTCCCCTAGCAATCAGCCCCAGCATTTT.

CDR3 amino acids: CASSQLEGANYGYTF. The CDR3 nucleotides read TGCGCCAGCAGCCAGCTCGAGGGGGCCAACTATGGCTACACCTTC. The V and J genes are TRBV4-1 and TRBJ1-2, with TRBD1 matching over 7 bases. CDR1 is MGHRA and CDR2 is YSYEKL in the germline V gene. The CDR3 has 15 amino acids. V trimming: 3 bases; J trimming: 2 bases; junction bases outside the gene matches: 6.

The chain couples TRBV6-5 to TRBJ2-3; D is perhaps TRBD2 (5 bases). With 0 bases removed from V and 2 bases from J, the gap between germline ends came to 12 bases. In germline, CDR1 is MNHEY, CDR2 SVGAGI. This CDR3 has 16 amino acids. This CDR3 is CASSYSTAGITDTQYF. The CDR3, as DNA: TGTGCCAGCAGTTACTCGACGGCGGGCATCACAGATACGCAGTATTTT.

This clone was seen only a few times. The chain couples TRBV19 to TRBJ2-1; 11 positions agree with TRBD2. The J segment lost 6 bases and the V segment lost 3 bases, leaving 7 bases of the junction unmatched. Germline V gene sequence: CDR1 LNHDA, CDR2 SQIVND (reference sequence). CDR3 length equals 16 residues. The DNA of the CDR3 is TGTGCCAGTAGTATGGTTCTAGCGGGGGGTCTCAATGAGCAGTTCTTC. Its protein is CASSMVLAGGLNEQFF.

V usage is TRBV6-5 and J usage is TRBJ1-6, with D tentatively TRBD1 (6 bases). The V and J ends lost 2 bases and 6 bases respectively, with 14 bases between them. CDR1 is MNHEY and CDR2 is SVGAGI in the germline V gene. This CDR3 is 16 amino acids long. The DNA for the CDR3 is TGTGCCAGCAGTTACGGGCAGGGGTCTGGTAATTCACCCCTCCACTTT. Translating it yields CASSYGQGSGNSPLHF.

The chain employs TRBV5-1 and TRBJ1-2; D might be TRBD1 (6 bases). Trimming took 2 bases from V and 0 from J, leaving 14 bases between them. Germline V CDR1 and CDR2: SGHRS, YFSETQ. CDR3 length: 16 residues. CDR3: CASSFTGNRANYGYTF. CDR3 DNA sequence: TGCGCCAGCAGCTTTACAGGGAATCGAGCTAACTATGGCTACACCTTC.

The chain employs TRBV15 and TRBJ2-1; TRBD2 is a possible D gene (7 bases). Germline CDR1 reads LNHNV; CDR2 reads YYDKDF (reference sequence). The CDR3 extends over 17 amino acids. The V end was cut by 3 bases, the J end by 4 bases, with 19 bases between. The CDR3 reads CATSSSTRGGRYNEQFF. The CDR3 region has the DNA TGTGCCACCAGCAGCTCTACTAGGGGGGGCCGTTACAATGAGCAGTTCTTC. Looking up the rest from reference TRBV15 and TRBJ2-1 gives the full variable domain: DAMVIQNPRYQVTQFGKPVTLSCSQTLNHNVMYWYQQKSSQAPKLLFHYYDKDFNNEADTPDNFQSRRPNTSFCFLDIRSPGLGDTAMYLCATSSSTRGGRYNEQFFGPGTRLTVL.

The chain employs TRBV5-4 and TRBJ2-6; possible D gene TRBD1, 6 bases. This CDR3 has 15 residues. Germline-derived CDR1 and CDR2 are SGHNT and YYREEE (reference sequence). The V gene lost 4 bases and the J gene lost 4 bases, with 12 bases spanning the gap. This chain's CDR3 is CASSDYRAGANVLTF. The CDR3 nucleotides are TGTGCCAGCAGCGACTACAGGGCCGGGGCCAACGTCCTGACTTTC.